This is a list of T cell receptor beta chains from one sample in a study of CD4 T cells in relation to SARS-CoV-2 and coronaviruses. Antigens for these TCRs are unknown. Clones were read by immunoSEQ multiplex PCR, and TCRdb kept only the in-frame ones, dropping some. The profile shows around 20,000 clones, roughly 80% of them singletons. Specimen: CD4+ T cells from PBMCs, cultured in vitro. The receptors originated from a human donor in good health. CDR3s include the opening cysteine and the closing phenylalanine or tryptophan. D genes are given only for firm matches. Clone size is given for some rows only: seen once, a few or many times, or a class if the clone is expanded.

CDR3,DNA,length,D,J,size,V
CASSLQGHYGYTF,TGTGCCAGCAGTCTACAGGGTCACTATGGCTACACCTTC,13,.,TRBJ1-2,few,TRBV12-3/TRBV12-4
CSVGGTGKVPYAGYTF,TGCAGCGTTGGAGGGACGGGGAAGGTCCCGTATGCTGGCTACACCTTC,16,.,TRBJ1-2,.,TRBV29-1
CASSLGGTDYSYGYTF,TGTGCCAGCAGCTTAGGAGGGACAGATTACTCCTATGGCTACACCTTC,16,TRBD1,TRBJ1-2,.,TRBV11-3
CASSVGISSSYNEQFF,TGTGCCAGCAGCGTAGGGATCTCCAGCTCCTACAATGAGCAGTTCTTC,16,.,TRBJ2-1,.,TRBV9
CASRLSPSQLAAYEQYF,TGCGCCAGCAGACTTTCCCCCTCGCAGCTAGCGGCCTACGAGCAGTACTTC,17,TRBD2,TRBJ2-7,.,TRBV5-1
CSVVSGGDSDEQFF,TGCAGCGTAGTAAGCGGGGGGGATTCCGATGAGCAGTTCTTC,14,TRBD2,TRBJ2-1,.,TRBV29-1
CASSLDPRGPVSGYTF,TGTGCCAGCAGCTTAGATCCCAGGGGACCAGTCTCTGGCTACACCTTC,16,.,TRBJ1-2,.,TRBV11-2
CASSILPPGRNEQFF,TGTGCCAGTAGTATTCTACCCCCCGGGAGGAATGAGCAGTTCTTC,15,TRBD2,TRBJ2-1,few,TRBV19
CASSSWTGMAGYTF,TGTGCCAGCAGTTCATGGACAGGGATGGCTGGCTACACCTTC,14,TRBD1,TRBJ1-2,few,TRBV27
CASSFDRGLQETQYF,TGTGCCAGCAGCTTCGACAGGGGGCTTCAAGAGACCCAGTACTTC,15,TRBD1,TRBJ2-5,.,TRBV5-8
CSVVGQTDLYEQYF,TGCAGCGTTGTAGGACAGACCGATCTCTACGAGCAGTACTTC,14,.,TRBJ2-7,.,TRBV29-1
CASSWDSPITEQPQHF,TGTGCCAGCAGCTGGGACAGTCCAATAACCGAACAGCCCCAGCATTTT,16,TRBD1,TRBJ1-5,.,TRBV5-5
CASSSWTGGNEKLFF,TGTGCCAGCAGTTCCTGGACAGGCGGTAATGAAAAACTGTTTTTT,15,TRBD1,TRBJ1-4,.,TRBV27
CASGLGDDQPQHF,TGTGCTAGTGGTTTGGGGGACGATCAGCCCCAGCATTTT,13,.,TRBJ1-5,few,TRBV12-5
CASSQERVSSGNTIYF,TGTGCCAGCAGCCAAGAGAGGGTATCCTCTGGAAACACCATATATTTT,16,.,TRBJ1-3,.,TRBV3-1/TRBV3-2
CAISESNAGPGTGELFF,TGTGCCATCAGTGAGTCGAATGCAGGGCCGGGCACCGGGGAGCTGTTTTTT,17,.,TRBJ2-2,few,TRBV10-3
CASSQDTGEGNEKLFF,TGCGCCAGCAGCCAAGATACGGGGGAGGGTAATGAAAAACTGTTTTTT,16,.,TRBJ1-4,.,TRBV4-3
CASSTGIGYGYTF,TGTGCCAGCTCGACAGGGATCGGCTATGGCTACACCTTC,13,TRBD1,TRBJ1-2,few,TRBV25-1
CASTWTANTEAFF,TGTGCCAGCACTTGGACAGCGAACACTGAAGCTTTCTTT,13,.,TRBJ1-1,.,TRBV12-3/TRBV12-4
CASSLGTSGRRGEQYF,TGCGCCAGCAGCCTCGGGACTAGCGGGAGGCGGGGGGAGCAGTACTTC,16,TRBD2,TRBJ2-7,.,TRBV4-1
CAWSAPSVSPLHF,TGTGCCTGGAGTGCCCCCTCAGTTTCACCCCTCCACTTT,13,.,TRBJ1-6,.,TRBV30
CASSSGLAGGLLHNEQFF,TGTGCCAGCTCATCCGGACTAGCGGGGGGGCTCCTCCACAATGAGCAGTTCTTC,18,TRBD2,TRBJ2-1,.,TRBV18